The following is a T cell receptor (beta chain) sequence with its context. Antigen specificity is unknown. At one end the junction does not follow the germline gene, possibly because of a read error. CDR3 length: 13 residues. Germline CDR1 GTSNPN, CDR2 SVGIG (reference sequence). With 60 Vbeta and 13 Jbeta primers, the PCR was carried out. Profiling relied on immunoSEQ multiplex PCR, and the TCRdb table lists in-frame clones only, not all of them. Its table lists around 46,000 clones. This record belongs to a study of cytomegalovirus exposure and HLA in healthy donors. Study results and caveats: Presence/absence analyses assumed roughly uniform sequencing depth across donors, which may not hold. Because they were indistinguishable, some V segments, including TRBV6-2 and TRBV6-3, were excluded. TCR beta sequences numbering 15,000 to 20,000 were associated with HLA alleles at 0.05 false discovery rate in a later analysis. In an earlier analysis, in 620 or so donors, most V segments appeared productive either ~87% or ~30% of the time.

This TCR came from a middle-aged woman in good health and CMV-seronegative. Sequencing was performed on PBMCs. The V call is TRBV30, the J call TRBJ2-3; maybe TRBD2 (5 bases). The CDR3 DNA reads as TGTGCCTGGAGCGGGATTAGCACAGATAAGCAGTATTTT. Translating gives CAWSGISTDKQYF.